This T cell receptor beta chain was obtained from a study of T cells in narcolepsy. Broader study findings: No autoreactive T cell clone sequences appeared in some memory CD4+ repertoires. Autoreactive clonotypes reportedly recurred in blood of same and different patients, not controls. Autoreactive HCRT-specific and TRIB2-specific clonotypes were marked in same-patient CSF-versus-blood CD4+ comparisons.

Regarding this clone: Its antigen is still unknown.

The data were produced by immunoSEQ multiplex PCR, yet TCRdb's version contains in-frame clones alone and is incomplete. The data contain around 13,000 clones, about 89% of them seen just once; the ten biggest clones take up less than 2%. Germline V lookup: CDR1 GTSNPN, CDR2 SVGIG (reference sequence). This CDR3 is built from 13 residues. V was shortened by 4 bases and J by 4 bases, with 11 bases between the two germline ends. This receptor was obtained from a human donor with narcolepsy. The chain is built from TRBV30 and TRBJ2-1; D remains ambiguous. Material: CD45RA- memory CD4+ T cells from PBMCs. The CDR3 here is CAWTPNSYNEQFF. The CDR3 DNA reads as TGTGCCTGGACCCCTAATAGTTACAATGAGCAGTTCTTC.